The T cell receptor beta chain described here comes from a study of T cell responses to AZD1222 COVID-19 vaccine. Across the whole study: Whether given at about 4 or about 12 weeks, second doses were pooled. General study findings and limits: The breadth and depth of Spike-specific TCRs increased once two AZD1222 doses had been given.

TCRdb's table, derived via immunoSEQ multiplex PCR, lists solely in-frame clones and lacks some. The sample includes about 140,000 clones, over 75% of them seen just once. Germline CDR1 reads KGHSH; CDR2 reads LQKENI. The ends were cut back, 3 bases at V and 2 bases at J, with 13 bases in the middle. The CDR3 is made up of 16 amino acids. As for this clone: The antigen remains unidentified.

Sequenced material: peripheral blood, taken on day 0 of AZD1222 vaccination. This TCR came from an adult in good health. J is TRBJ2-2 and V is TRBV18; possibly TRBD1 for D (6 bases). CDR3 amino acids: CASSPFGQPNTGELFF. The CDR3 bases are TGTGCCAGCTCACCTTTCGGACAGCCAAACACCGGGGAGCTGTTTTTT. Full variable domain (missing parts from reference TRBV18 and TRBJ2-2): NAGVMQNPRHLVRRRGQEARLRCSPMKGHSHVYWYRQLPEEGLKFMVYLQKENIIDESGMPKERFSAEFPKEGPSILRIQQVVRGDSAAYFCASSPFGQPNTGELFFGEGSRLTVL.